These 32 T cell receptor beta chains were sequenced from one sample in a study of human versus mouse CDR3 diversity and MHC coevolution. TCRdb's copy holds only in-frame clones and misses some; the assay was immunoSEQ multiplex PCR. The data hold just under 60,000 clones, with 94% observed a single time. The sample comprised naive CD4+ T cells from blood. Indicated subset: CD45RO-negative CD62L-positive naive CD4 T cells. The receptors shown here come from a person in their sixties in good health.

CDR3: CASSFDTTNEKLFF. CDR3 DNA sequence: TGCGCCAGCAGCTTTGACACAACTAATGAAAAACTGTTTTTT. The genes are TRBV5-1 and TRBJ1-4; D not certain. The CDR3 is 14 amino acids. Between the trimmed V and J ends, which lost 2 bases and 0 bases, there was a span of 5 bases. CDR1 and CDR2 from the germline V gene are SGHRS and YFSETQ.

The V call is TRBV2, the J call TRBJ2-7; 10 positions agree with TRBD2. Unmatched junction bases numbered 13, after V lost 5 bases and J lost 3 bases. The CDR3 covers 17 residues. The germline CDR1 and CDR2 sequences are SNHLY and FYNNEI. The CDR3 sequence: CASSPNRGLAEDYEQYF. CDR3 coding DNA: TGTGCCAGCAGTCCCAACCGCGGACTAGCGGAAGACTACGAGCAGTACTTC.

This chain links TRBV6-1 with TRBJ2-7; 7 bases line up with TRBD1. This CDR3 is 14 amino acids long. Trimming at V came to 5 bases and at J to 4 bases, leaving 8 bases not matched to a gene. Per the germline V gene, CDR1 is MNHNS and CDR2 is SASEGT. CDR3 sequence reads: CASSSRDSSYEQYF. The CDR3 coding sequence is TGTGCCAGCAGTAGCCGGGACAGCTCATACGAGCAGTACTTC.

This clone showed up just once. The chain has TRBV5-1 and TRBJ2-7; tentative D call: TRBD1 (8 bases). This CDR3 contains 15 residues. Germline V gives CDR1 SGHRS, CDR2 YFSETQ. V lost 4 bases to trimming and J lost 2 bases, with 16 bases between them. The CDR3 nucleotides read TGCGCCAGCAGCCCGGGGGGACAGGCAACCTACGAGCAGTACTTC. Translated, it gives CASSPGGQATYEQYF.

The chain uses TRBV18 and TRBJ1-4, with 7 nucleotides matching TRBD1. V lost 0 bases and J lost 7; bases outside the gene matches: 5. This CDR3 spans 15 amino acids. The V gene's germline CDR1 is KGHSH and CDR2 LQKENI. Written as DNA, the CDR3 is TGTGCCAGCTCACCACCGAGCAGGGGGAGTGAAAAACTGTTTTTT. It translates to CASSPPSRGSEKLFF.

The V gene is TRBV5-4, the J gene TRBJ2-2; tentatively, D is TRBD1 (7 bases). The CDR3 extends over 17 amino acids. Germline-derived CDR1 and CDR2 are SGHNT and YYREEE (reference sequence). V was clipped by 6 bases and J by 1 base, with 19 bases between them. CDR3 amino acids: CASTFMGGQMNTGELFF. CDR3 nucleotides: TGTGCCAGCACTTTCATGGGGGGACAGATGAACACCGGGGAGCTGTTTTTT. The full variable domain, rest sourced from reference TRBV5-4 and TRBJ2-2, is ETGVTQSPTHLIKTRGQQVTLRCSSQSGHNTVSWYQQALGQGPQFIFQYYREEENGRGNFPPRFSGLQFPNYSSELNVNALELDDSALYLCASTFMGGQMNTGELFFGEGSRLTVL.

In its sample, this clone was seen a few times. Written as DNA, the CDR3 is TGTGCCAGCAGTTCCCGACTATTCCAAGAGACCCAGTACTTC. Translated: CASSSRLFQETQYF. The rearrangement links TRBV6-1 to TRBJ2-5, with D perhaps TRBD2 (5 bases). V dropped 5 bases and J dropped 1 base, with 11 bases sitting between them. CDR1 is MNHNS, CDR2 SASEGT, per germline. This CDR3 spans 14 amino acids.

The chain couples TRBV5-4 to TRBJ1-1, with D perhaps TRBD1 (6 bases). V lost 0 bases and J 3 bases, leaving 12 bases between the germline ends. Germline V gives CDR1 SGHNT, CDR2 YYREEE (reference sequence). This CDR3 comprises 15 residues. This chain's CDR3 is CASSLGSGVDTEAFF. CDR3 sequence (DNA): TGTGCCAGCAGCTTGGGGTCAGGGGTGGACACTGAAGCTTTCTTT. The complete variable domain, with remaining parts taken from reference TRBV5-4 and TRBJ1-1, reads ETGVTQSPTHLIKTRGQQVTLRCSSQSGHNTVSWYQQALGQGPQFIFQYYREEENGRGNFPPRFSGLQFPNYSSELNVNALELDDSALYLCASSLGSGVDTEAFFGQGTRLTVV.

The CDR3 DNA follows: TGTGCCAGCAGCTTAGGGAGCGCCTATGAAAAACTGTTTTTT. Its protein is CASSLGSAYEKLFF. The chain uses TRBV11-2 and TRBJ1-4, with D unresolved. The length of the CDR3 is 14 residues. Trimming shortened V by 1 base and J by 6 bases, and 9 bases separated the two germline ends. CDR1 and CDR2 (germline): SGHAT, FQNNGV.

This clone was seen only once. Written as DNA, the CDR3 is TGTGCCAGCAGCTTAGGATGGGGCGGGGCGAACTATGGCTACACCTTC. Its protein is CASSLGWGGANYGYTF. The chain combines TRBV7-9 with TRBJ1-2, with D possibly TRBD1 on 5 matching bases. The CDR3 contains 16 residues. V was pared by 1 base and J by 2 bases, with 14 bases between. Per the germline V gene, CDR1 is SEHNR and CDR2 is FQNEAQ (reference sequence).

The chain employs TRBV6-6 and TRBJ2-3; D is perhaps TRBD2 (6 bases). Germline CDR1 is MNHNY and CDR2 is SVGAGI (reference sequence). The CDR3 length is 15 residues. Deletions cut 6 bases from V and 0 bases from J, with 13 bases between. The CDR3 nucleotides read TGTGCCAGCAGAATGGGGGGAATAAGCACAGATACGCAGTATTTT. Encoded protein: CASRMGGISTDTQYF.

CDR3 sequence: CASSLDGTSGIDEQYF. CDR3 nucleotides: TGCGCCAGCAGCTTGGACGGCACTAGCGGGATCGACGAGCAGTACTTC. J is TRBJ2-7 and V is TRBV5-1; 10 positions match TRBD2. The CDR3 loop spans 16 amino acids. V shed 0 bases and J 5 bases; nucleotides not matched to a gene: 8. Germline V gene sequence: CDR1 SGHRS, CDR2 YFSETQ.

The chain employs TRBV19 and TRBJ1-5, with D unresolved. V dropped 3 bases and J dropped 5 bases, with 11 bases sitting between them. The CDR3 totals 14 residues. The germline gives CDR1 LNHDA, CDR2 SQIVND (reference sequence). CDR3 nucleotides: TGTGCCAGTAGTATCACCAACGGAGATCAGCCCCAGCATTTT. It is translated as CASSITNGDQPQHF. Combining the CDR3 with reference TRBV19 and TRBJ1-5 gives the whole variable domain DGGITQSPKYLFRKEGQNVTLSCEQNLNHDAMYWYRQDPGQGLRLIYYSQIVNDFQKGDIAEGYSVSREKKESFPLTVTSAQKNPTAFYLCASSITNGDQPQHFGDGTRLSIL.

The chain joins TRBV10-1 to TRBJ2-1; TRBD2 aligns across 7 bases. V shed 2 bases and J 4 bases; nucleotides not matched to a gene: 2. The CDR3 covers 14 residues. Looked up from germline, CDR1 is WNHNN and CDR2 is SYGVQD (reference sequence). As DNA, the CDR3 is TGCGCCAGCAGTGAGACTAGCGCATACAATGAGCAGTTCTTC. This codes for CASSETSAYNEQFF.

CDR3 sequence: CASSPTGGIYEQYF. The CDR3, as DNA: TGTGCCAGCAGCCCAACAGGGGGCATCTACGAGCAGTACTTC. V usage is TRBV7-9 and J usage is TRBJ2-7; TRBD1 matches 9 bases. This CDR3 region has 14 residues. Germline V lookup: CDR1 SEHNR, CDR2 FQNEAQ (reference sequence). V dropped 5 bases and J dropped 3; count of bases not matched to a gene: 5.

The CDR3 DNA reads as TGTGCCAGCAGCTGGACACTAGCTGAGACCCAGTACTTC. Translated, it gives CASSWTLAETQYF. The rearrangement joins TRBV5-4 to TRBJ2-5, with D possibly being TRBD2 (6 bases). CDR3 length: 13 amino acids. CDR1 is SGHNT, CDR2 YYREEE, per germline (reference sequence). With 3 bases removed from V and 5 bases from J, the gap between germline ends came to 11 bases.

The V call is TRBV7-9, the J call TRBJ2-1; 9 bases are a match to TRBD2. V shed 1 base, J shed 5 bases, and the junction held 3 bases outside the gene matches. This CDR3 spans 15 amino acids. Germline V gene data show CDR1 as SEHNR and CDR2 as FQNEAQ (reference sequence). CDR3: CASSLGTSVNNEQFF. Written as DNA, the CDR3 is TGTGCCAGCAGCTTAGGGACTAGCGTCAACAATGAGCAGTTCTTC.

J is TRBJ2-7 and V is TRBV2, with TRBD2 matching over 9 bases. The germline gives CDR1 SNHLY, CDR2 FYNNEI. The CDR3 totals 15 residues. Unmatched junction bases numbered 13, after V lost 7 bases and J lost 6 bases. CDR3 bases: TGTGCCAGCACTCCCCGTCTAGCGGGACCTTCCGAGCAGTACTTC. This gives the protein CASTPRLAGPSEQYF. Full variable domain (rest looked up from reference TRBV2 and TRBJ2-7): EPEVTQTPSHQVTQMGQEVILRCVPISNHLYFYWYRQILGQKVEFLVSFYNNEISEKSEIFDDQFSVERPDGSNFTLKIRSTKLEDSAMYFCASTPRLAGPSEQYFGPGTRLTVT.

This sequence joins TRBV10-3 and TRBJ1-4; no reliable D call. Trimming shortened V by 2 bases and J by 6 bases, and 7 bases separated the two germline ends. Germline V lookup: CDR1 ENHRY, CDR2 SYGVKD. The CDR3 extends over 13 amino acids. In nucleotides, the CDR3 is TGTGCCATCAGTGAGGAGTTGGATGAAAAACTGTTTTTT. It codes for CAISEELDEKLFF.

V usage is TRBV30 and J usage is TRBJ1-1; D remains ambiguous. Trimming pared 2 bases from V and 0 bases from J, leaving 7 bases between. The CDR3 covers 13 residues. Germline-derived CDR1 and CDR2 are GTSNPN and SVGIG (reference sequence). The CDR3 DNA sequence: TGTGCCTGGAGTAAGCTGGTGAACACTGAAGCTTTCTTT. It is translated as CAWSKLVNTEAFF. The full variable domain, in which reference TRBV30 and TRBJ1-1 provide the parts outside the CDR3, is SQTIHQWPATLVQPVGSPLSLECTVEGTSNPNLYWYRQAAGRGLQLLFYSVGIGQISSEVPQNLSASRPQDRQFILSSKKLLLSDSGFYLCAWSKLVNTEAFFGQGTRLTVV.

The count of this clone is one. The CDR3 nucleotides are TGCGCCAGCAGCTTGGCCCCCGGGAACACTGAAGCTTTCTTT. Translation: CASSLAPGNTEAFF. This chain links TRBV5-1 with TRBJ1-1; no definite D call. The CDR3 runs 14 residues. CDR1 SGHRS and CDR2 YFSETQ come from the germline V gene. The V gene lost 0 bases and the J gene lost 1 base, with 7 bases spanning the gap.

The J gene is TRBJ2-5, the V gene TRBV5-4; 7 nucleotides align to TRBD2. The CDR3 has 16 residues. With V trimmed by 4 bases and J by 1 base, 10 bases remained unmatched. From germline, CDR1 is SGHNT and CDR2 YYREEE (reference sequence). CDR3 sequence: CASSPRPLAAQETQYF. Here the CDR3 DNA reads TGTGCCAGCAGCCCGAGGCCCCTAGCGGCCCAAGAGACCCAGTACTTC.

The gene calls are TRBV18 and TRBJ2-7; 7 nucleotides match TRBD1. In germline, CDR1 is KGHSH, CDR2 LQKENI. This CDR3 comprises 14 residues. The ends lost 3 bases at V and 2 bases at J; junction bases unmatched: 4. In DNA, the CDR3 is TGTGCCAGCTCACCGCCGGGACAGCCCTACGAGCAGTACTTC. Translating gives CASSPPGQPYEQYF.

The chain has TRBV7-3 and TRBJ1-6, with D possibly matching TRBD1 (5 bases). Looked up from germline, CDR1 is SGHTA and CDR2 is FQGTGA. The CDR3 is 15 amino acids. With 6 bases removed from V and 10 bases from J, the gap between germline ends came to 19 bases. Here the CDR3 reads CASSQLGGDVSPLHF. CDR3 DNA: TGTGCCAGCAGTCAACTCGGGGGTGATGTATCACCCCTCCACTTT. Based on the CDR3 plus reference TRBV7-3 and TRBJ1-6, the full variable domain is GAGVSQTPSNKVTEKGKYVELRCDPISGHTALYWYRQSLGQGPEFLIYFQGTGAADDSGLPNDRFFAVRPEGSVSTLKIQRTERGDSAVYLCASSQLGGDVSPLHFGNGTRLTVT.

The chain recombines TRBV19 with TRBJ1-1, with 9 bases matching TRBD1. Germline CDR1 and CDR2: LNHDA and SQIVND (reference sequence). With 8 bases clipped from V and 2 bases from J, the junction kept 6 bases outside the gene matches. The CDR3 runs 14 residues. For the CDR3, the DNA is TGTGCCAGTGCTGGGACAGGGTATAACACTGAAGCTTTCTTT. It encodes CASAGTGYNTEAFF.

V gene TRBV4-2 combines with J gene TRBJ2-5; the match to TRBD1 covers 9 bases. Germline assignment: CDR1 LGHNA and CDR2 YNFKEQ. This CDR3 is built from 19 residues. J was trimmed by 2 bases and V by 1 base; bases with no gene match: 14. The DNA of the CDR3 is TGTGCCAGCAGCCAAGGAGAGCCGAAGGGGACAGGGAGGCAAGAGACCCAGTACTTC. Protein sequence: CASSQGEPKGTGRQETQYF.

This sequence joins TRBV7-3 and TRBJ2-2; D might be TRBD2 (6 bases). The germline V and J ends were trimmed by 5 bases and 4 bases, with 14 bases remaining between them. The CDR3 has 15 amino acids. The germline CDR1 and CDR2 sequences are SGHTA and FQGTGA. The CDR3 DNA reads TGTGCCAGCAGCAAACTCGGAGGGGCCACCGGGGAGCTGTTTTTT. Protein: CASSKLGGATGELFF.

This rearrangement joins TRBV10-3 to TRBJ2-1; 9 bases line up with TRBD2. The germline gives CDR1 ENHRY, CDR2 SYGVKD. With V trimmed by 6 bases and J by 3 bases, 3 bases remained unmatched. The length of the CDR3 is 14 residues. The CDR3 protein is CAIRLREGYNEQFF. The CDR3 DNA sequence: TGTGCCATCAGGTTGCGGGAGGGCTACAATGAGCAGTTCTTC.

The V and J genes are TRBV7-9 and TRBJ2-3, with 7 positions matching TRBD2. Per the germline V gene, CDR1 is SEHNR and CDR2 is FQNEAQ (reference sequence). The CDR3 consists of 15 residues. The trim removed 0 bases at V and 5 bases at J, leaving 5 bases unmatched. The CDR3 is CASSLAGGPVDTQYF. DNA for the CDR3: TGTGCCAGCAGCTTAGCGGGAGGGCCTGTAGATACGCAGTATTTT.

J is TRBJ1-1 and V is TRBV19; the D gene is possibly TRBD1 (5 bases). V lost 4 bases and J 0 bases, leaving 9 bases between the germline ends. Germline V gene data show CDR1 as LNHDA and CDR2 as SQIVND (reference sequence). The CDR3 totals 14 residues. The CDR3: CASSTPGVNTEAFF. For the CDR3, the DNA is TGTGCCAGTAGTACGCCGGGGGTGAACACTGAAGCTTTCTTT.

The chain carries TRBV27 and TRBJ1-1, with a tentative D call TRBD1 (6 bases). Germline lookup yields CDR1 MNHEY and CDR2 SMNVEV (reference sequence). The CDR3 is 13 amino acids. Trimming shortened V by 6 bases and J by 5 bases, and 13 bases separated the two germline ends. DNA of the CDR3: TGTGCCAGCAGGGGAGGGGGGGGGACTGAAGCTTTCTTT. It specifies CASRGGGGTEAFF.

V usage is TRBV6-1 and J usage is TRBJ2-2; 9 bases fit TRBD1. V shed 7 bases, J shed 3 bases, and the junction held 6 bases outside the gene matches. The germline V gene has CDR1 MNHNS and CDR2 SASEGT. This CDR3 contains 15 residues. This CDR3 reads CASNTGGADTGELFF. The CDR3, as DNA: TGTGCCAGCAACACAGGGGGCGCCGACACCGGGGAGCTGTTTTTT.